One and the same sample provided the 27 T cell receptor beta chains below, sequenced in a study of type 1 regulatory T cells. The antigens of these receptors remain unknown. Each CDR3 protein is one row after TCRdb ran MiXCR on the reads. The sample lists about 24,000 distinct CDR3 sequences; 72% were seen once. Sequencing was carried out using cultured T cells, either the whole culture or a sorted T cell fraction (not recorded which). Subset indicated: Tr1-enriched cell product generated in vitro against host alloantigens. These TCRs come from a human donor in good health.

The V call is TRBV5-1, the J call TRBJ1-2, with D uncertain. V was clipped by 3 bases and J by 2 bases, with 11 bases between them. The CDR3 runs 14 residues. CDR1 SGHRS and CDR2 YFSETQ come from the germline V gene. The CDR3 region has the DNA TGCGCCAGCAGCTCGGGCGGGTCCAACTATGGCTACACCTTC. It specifies CASSSGGSNYGYTF.

Sample share makes this clonotype large. The J gene is TRBJ2-7, the V gene TRBV5-1, with D perhaps assigned TRBD1 or TRBD2 (5 bases each). Per the germline V gene, CDR1 is SGHRS and CDR2 is YFSETQ. Trimming removed 3 bases at V and 3 bases at J, with 13 bases between. The CDR3 sequence is 14 residues long. As DNA, the CDR3 is TGCGCCAGCAGCTCCGGGACGGGCCTCTACGAGCAGTACTTC. Amino acid sequence: CASSSGTGLYEQYF. Filled out from reference TRBV5-1 and TRBJ2-7, the complete variable domain reads KAGVTQTPRYLIKTRGQQVTLSCSPISGHRSVSWYQQTPGQGLQFLFEYFSETQRNKGNFPGRFSGRQFSNSRSEMNVSTLELGDSALYLCASSSGTGLYEQYFGPGTRLTVT.

The chain links TRBV5-1 to TRBJ1-1, with TRBD1 matching 9 bases. Trimming at V came to 1 base and at J to 12 bases, leaving 7 bases not matched to a gene. CDR3 length equals 13 residues. In germline, CDR1 is SGHRS, CDR2 YFSETQ. CDR3 DNA: TGCGCCAGCAGCTTGACCGGACAGGGGCAGCCTTTCTTT. This gives the protein CASSLTGQGQPFF.

V and J are TRBV2 and TRBJ2-5, with TRBD2 matching 7 bases. There are 14 residues in the CDR3. V lost 1 base, J lost 4 bases, and 3 bases stayed unmatched. CDR1 and CDR2 (germline): SNHLY, FYNNEI. The CDR3 DNA follows: TGTGCCAGCAGTGAAGGACTAGCCGGAGAGACCCAGTACTTC. Its protein is CASSEGLAGETQYF.

The chain uses TRBV5-1 and TRBJ1-1, with 9 bases matching TRBD1. V dropped 3 bases and J dropped 5; count of bases not matched to a gene: 5. Germline CDR1 is SGHRS and CDR2 is YFSETQ. This CDR3 is 14 amino acids long. The CDR3 DNA sequence: TGCGCCAGCAGCTCGTCGACAGGGGGGACTGAAGCTTTCTTT. Its translation is CASSSSTGGTEAFF. Full variable domain (outside the CDR3, taken from reference TRBV5-1 and TRBJ1-1): KAGVTQTPRYLIKTRGQQVTLSCSPISGHRSVSWYQQTPGQGLQFLFEYFSETQRNKGNFPGRFSGRQFSNSRSEMNVSTLELGDSALYLCASSSSTGGTEAFFGQGTRLTVV.

The chain recombines TRBV12-3 or TRBV12-4 with TRBJ2-3, with D unclear. V dropped 2 bases and J dropped 1 base, with 10 bases sitting between them. The length of the CDR3 is 15 residues. The CDR3 DNA reads as TGTGCCAGCAGTTTAAGGGTTGCGGGCACAGATACGCAGTATTTT. Protein product: CASSLRVAGTDTQYF.

The genes are TRBV5-1 and TRBJ2-1; 8 bases map to TRBD2. There are 16 residues in the CDR3. J gave up 0 bases and V 2 bases, and 4 bases lay outside the gene matches. The germline gives CDR1 SGHRS, CDR2 YFSETQ. DNA of the CDR3: TGCGCCAGCAGCTTAGATAGCGGGGTCTCCTACAATGAGCAGTTCTTC. Protein product: CASSLDSGVSYNEQFF. The whole variable domain, filled in from reference TRBV5-1 and TRBJ2-1, reads KAGVTQTPRYLIKTRGQQVTLSCSPISGHRSVSWYQQTPGQGLQFLFEYFSETQRNKGNFPGRFSGRQFSNSRSEMNVSTLELGDSALYLCASSLDSGVSYNEQFFGPGTRLTVL.

The chain combines TRBV6-6 with TRBJ2-7, with D unresolved. The germline V gene encodes CDR1 MNHNY and CDR2 SVGAGI (reference sequence). This CDR3 is 16 amino acids long. V lost 2 bases and J lost 2, with 16 bases in between. The CDR3 DNA sequence: TGTGCCAGCAGTTACGGTTTCGGCACTTTTACCTACGAGCAGTACTTC. This encodes CASSYGFGTFTYEQYF.

This clonotype came up a few times. The chain is built from TRBV7-2 and TRBJ2-2; D gene unclear. The V and J ends lost 0 bases and 2 bases respectively, with 10 bases between them. The CDR3 contains 16 residues. Germline V lookup: CDR1 SGHTA, CDR2 FQGNSA. CDR3 residues: CASSLAARRNTGELFF. The CDR3 DNA reads TGTGCCAGCAGCTTAGCGGCGCGACGAAACACCGGGGAGCTGTTTTTT.

This clonotype showed up just a few times. This sequence joins TRBV20-1 and TRBJ1-2; perhaps TRBD1 as D (6 bases). The length of the CDR3 is 14 residues. Deletions cut 2 bases from V and 4 bases from J, with 14 bases between. Germline CDR1 DFQATT, CDR2 SNEGSKA (reference sequence). The CDR3 is CSARPGEGIYGYTF. For the CDR3, the DNA is TGCAGTGCTAGACCAGGGGAGGGAATCTATGGCTACACCTTC.

The gene calls are TRBV5-1 and TRBJ1-2; D not resolved. CDR1 SGHRS and CDR2 YFSETQ come from the germline V gene. The germline V and J ends were trimmed by 7 bases and 8 bases, with 12 bases remaining between them. CDR3 length: 11 residues. The CDR3 DNA follows: TGCGCCAGCCGGCAGGATGGAGGCTACACCTTC. Translation: CASRQDGGYTF.

This clonotype was counted a few times. The chain combines TRBV20-1 with TRBJ1-1; 8 bases fit TRBD1. The CDR3 loop spans 14 amino acids. Germline trimming cut 0 bases from V and 5 bases from J; bases unmatched to any gene: 5. Looked up from germline, CDR1 is DFQATT and CDR2 is SNEGSKA (reference sequence). The CDR3 DNA reads as TGCAGTGCTAGAGATGACAGGGGAGGGACTGAAGCTTTCTTT. As protein: CSARDDRGGTEAFF.

V usage is TRBV12-3 or TRBV12-4 and J usage is TRBJ2-7; TRBD1 agrees at 7 bases. V was clipped by 4 bases and J by 4 bases; unmatched bases: 1. The CDR3 is 12 amino acids. CDR3 protein: CASSSTGYEQYF. Written as DNA, the CDR3 is TGTGCCAGCAGTTCGACAGGGTACGAGCAGTACTTC.

V gene TRBV5-1 combines with J gene TRBJ1-6; D not resolved. Trimming stripped 0 bases from V and 10 bases from J, with 11 bases between. Germline CDR1 and CDR2: SGHRS and YFSETQ. There are 14 residues in the CDR3. The CDR3 bases are TGCGCCAGCAGCTTGGCCTGGTTGGGATCACCCCTCCACTTT. It specifies CASSLAWLGSPLHF.

The V and J genes are TRBV3-1 and TRBJ2-2; TRBD1 aligns across 7 bases. The CDR3 consists of 16 residues. V lost 1 base to trimming and J lost 5 bases; unmatched junction nucleotides: 7. The germline V gene has CDR1 LGHDT and CDR2 YNNKEL (reference sequence). The CDR3 here is CASSQGLQGLTGELFF. The CDR3, as DNA: TGTGCCAGCAGCCAAGGTCTACAGGGGTTAACCGGGGAGCTGTTTTTT.

The DNA for the CDR3 is TGCGCCAGCAGCCGGCCCGGGACGGCCACTGAAGCTTTCTTT. Translation gives CASSRPGTATEAFF. The chain carries TRBV5-1 and TRBJ1-1; possibly TRBD1 for D (5 bases). Trimming shortened V by 4 bases and J by 4 bases, and 14 bases separated the two germline ends. Germline-derived CDR1 and CDR2 are SGHRS and YFSETQ. The CDR3 covers 14 residues. The whole variable domain, remainder taken from reference TRBV5-1 and TRBJ1-1, is KAGVTQTPRYLIKTRGQQVTLSCSPISGHRSVSWYQQTPGQGLQFLFEYFSETQRNKGNFPGRFSGRQFSNSRSEMNVSTLELGDSALYLCASSRPGTATEAFFGQGTRLTVV.

This clonotype occurred a few times. V is TRBV27 and J is TRBJ1-1; D might be TRBD1 (5 bases). This CDR3 has 13 residues. Deletions cut 6 bases from V and 4 bases from J, with 12 bases between. From germline, CDR1 is MNHEY and CDR2 SMNVEV (reference sequence). CDR3: CASSRNGGTEAFF. The CDR3 DNA reads TGTGCCAGCAGCCGAAATGGGGGCACTGAAGCTTTCTTT.

This clonotype is deemed medium-sized (0.01 to 0.1%). CDR3: CAISESRKNSNQPQHF. CDR3 nucleotide sequence: TGTGCCATCAGTGAGTCTCGGAAGAATAGCAATCAGCCCCAGCATTTT. This chain joins TRBV10-3 and TRBJ1-5; no definite D call. The CDR3 runs to 16 residues. V lost 0 bases and J 0 bases, leaving 9 bases between the germline ends. CDR1 is ENHRY, CDR2 SYGVKD, per germline.

This rearrangement joins TRBV11-2 to TRBJ2-1; TRBD1 aligns across 7 bases. The CDR3 is 17 residues long. Germline CDR1 is SGHAT and CDR2 is FQNNGV. V shed 3 bases and J 2 bases; nucleotides not matched to a gene: 10. The CDR3 region has the DNA TGTGCCAGCAGCTTTAGACCAGGGACAGCTACCTACAATGAGCAGTTCTTC. Residues: CASSFRPGTATYNEQFF.

There are a few counts of this clonotype. The chain combines TRBV7-2 with TRBJ2-3; 9 bases agree with TRBD2. Looked up from germline, CDR1 is SGHTA and CDR2 is FQGNSA. The CDR3 sequence is 15 residues long. V was clipped by 5 bases and J by 1 base; unmatched bases: 4. CDR3 loop: CASSPRGGGTDTQYF. The CDR3 region has the DNA TGTGCCAGCAGCCCGCGGGGGGGGGGCACAGATACGCAGTATTTT.

The chain uses TRBV20-1 and TRBJ1-2, with D possibly TRBD1 on 6 matching bases. Germline-derived CDR1 and CDR2 are DFQATT and SNEGSKA (reference sequence). The V and J ends lost 2 bases and 2 bases respectively, with 15 bases between them. This CDR3 has 15 amino acids. The CDR3 DNA is TGCAGTGCTAGACCTAGGGGGGTCCGAAACTATGGCTACACCTTC. Its protein is CSARPRGVRNYGYTF.

V and J are TRBV12-3 or TRBV12-4 and TRBJ1-2; 7 nucleotides agree with TRBD1. After removal of 6 bases from V and 7 bases from J, the junction contained 11 bases not matched to a gene. The CDR3 spans 14 residues. In DNA, the CDR3 is TGTGCCAGCAGCCCCGGACAGGACCGTGGTGGCTACACCTTC. This encodes CASSPGQDRGGYTF.

The chain couples TRBV5-1 to TRBJ2-1, with a possible D match to TRBD1 (5 bases). V was clipped by 0 bases and J by 3 bases, with 10 bases between them. Looked up from germline, CDR1 is SGHRS and CDR2 is YFSETQ. This CDR3 is built from 15 residues. CDR3 residues: CASSLGGAYYNEQFF. The CDR3 DNA sequence: TGCGCCAGCAGCTTGGGTGGGGCGTACTACAATGAGCAGTTCTTC.

The chain carries TRBV6-1 and TRBJ2-5; 7 bases agree with TRBD1. The germline V gene has CDR1 MNHNS and CDR2 SASEGT. J gave up 4 bases and V 4 bases, and 6 bases lay outside the gene matches. The CDR3 runs 14 residues. CDR3 DNA sequence: TGTGCCAGCAGTGGACAGGGTCTGGGAGAGACCCAGTACTTC. Its protein product is CASSGQGLGETQYF.

This chain uses TRBV20-1 with TRBJ2-5; 10 positions agree with TRBD2. The V gene's germline CDR1 is DFQATT and CDR2 SNEGSKA (reference sequence). CDR3 length equals 15 residues. J lost 2 bases, V lost 6 bases, and 9 bases had no gene match. The CDR3 nucleotides read TGCAGTGCGACCGGGACTAGCGCATTTCAAGAGACCCAGTACTTC. It translates to CSATGTSAFQETQYF.

This chain links TRBV5-5 with TRBJ2-2; D not resolved. Trimming shortened V by 2 bases and J by 4 bases, and 12 bases separated the two germline ends. Germline CDR1 reads SGHKS; CDR2 reads YYEKEE (reference sequence). The CDR3 spans 15 residues. The CDR3 DNA reads TGTGCCAGCAGCTTATCGGAGCAGACCACCGGGGAGCTGTTTTTT. Translation: CASSLSEQTTGELFF.

The chain joins TRBV3-1 to TRBJ2-5; D perhaps matches TRBD1 (6 bases). The germline V gene has CDR1 LGHDT and CDR2 YNNKEL (reference sequence). The CDR3 spans 14 residues. Trimming removed 4 bases from V and 1 base from J, with 10 bases in between. CDR3 in amino acids: CASSPGHRQETQYF. The DNA of the CDR3 is TGTGCCAGCAGCCCGGGACACCGCCAAGAGACCCAGTACTTC.